The sequence of this T cell receptor (beta chain) was determined in a study of blood T cell repertoires in COVID-19. Study-wide context: From T cells, B-cell-depleted T cells, or PBMCs came the material, which was cDNA or gDNA.

The germline V gene encodes CDR1 MNHNY and CDR2 SVGAGI (reference sequence). V lost 10 bases and J lost 5; bases outside the gene matches: 4. This CDR3 has 13 residues. Sequencing was performed with immunoSEQ multiplex PCR; in TCRdb, only in-frame clones are kept and a portion is missing. The data contain around 270,000 clones, around 88% of them singletons. The chain couples TRBV6-6 to TRBJ2-1; TRBD2 matches 11 bases. The TCR was taken from a man aged 25 to 45 with active or convalescent COVID-19. Sequenced sample: peripheral blood. The DNA of the CDR3 is TGTGCCATTAGCGGGGGGGCCAACAATGAGCAGTTCTTC. It encodes CAISGGANNEQFF.